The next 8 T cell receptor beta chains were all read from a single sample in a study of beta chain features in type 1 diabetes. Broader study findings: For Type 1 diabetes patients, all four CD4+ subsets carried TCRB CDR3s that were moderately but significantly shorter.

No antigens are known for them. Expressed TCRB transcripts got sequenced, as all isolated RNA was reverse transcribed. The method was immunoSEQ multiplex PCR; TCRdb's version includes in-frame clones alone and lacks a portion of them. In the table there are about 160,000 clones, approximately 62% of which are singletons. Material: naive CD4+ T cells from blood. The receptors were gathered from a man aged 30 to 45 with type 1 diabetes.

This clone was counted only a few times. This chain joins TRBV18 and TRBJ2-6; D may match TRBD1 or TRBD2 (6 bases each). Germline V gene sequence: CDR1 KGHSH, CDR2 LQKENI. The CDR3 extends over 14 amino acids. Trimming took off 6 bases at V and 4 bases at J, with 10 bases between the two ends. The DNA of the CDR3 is TGTGCCAGCTCCACGGGGGCAGGGGCCAACGTCCTGACTTTC. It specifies CASSTGAGANVLTF. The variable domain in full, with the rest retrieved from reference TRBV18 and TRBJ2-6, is NAGVMQNPRHLVRRRGQEARLRCSPMKGHSHVYWYRQLPEEGLKFMVYLQKENIIDESGMPKERFSAEFPKEGPSILRIQQVVRGDSAAYFCASSTGAGANVLTFGAGSRLTVL.

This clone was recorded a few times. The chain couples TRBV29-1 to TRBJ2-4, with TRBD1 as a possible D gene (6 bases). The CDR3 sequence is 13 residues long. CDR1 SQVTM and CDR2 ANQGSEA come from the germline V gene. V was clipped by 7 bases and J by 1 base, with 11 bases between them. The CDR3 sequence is CSAFDRAKNIQYF. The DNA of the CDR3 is TGCAGCGCCTTTGACAGGGCCAAAAACATTCAGTACTTC.

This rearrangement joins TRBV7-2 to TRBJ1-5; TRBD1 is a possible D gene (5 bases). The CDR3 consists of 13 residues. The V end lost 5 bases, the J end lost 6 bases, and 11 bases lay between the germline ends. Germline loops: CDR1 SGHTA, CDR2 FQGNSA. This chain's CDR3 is CASSTRDSQPQHF. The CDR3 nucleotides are TGTGCCAGCAGCACCCGGGACTCTCAGCCCCAGCATTTT.

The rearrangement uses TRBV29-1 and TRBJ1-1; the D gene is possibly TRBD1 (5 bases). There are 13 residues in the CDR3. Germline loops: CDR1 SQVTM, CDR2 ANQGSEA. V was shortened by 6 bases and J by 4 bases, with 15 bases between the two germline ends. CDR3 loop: CSVDGVGGTEAFF. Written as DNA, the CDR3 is TGCAGCGTGGATGGGGTCGGGGGCACTGAAGCTTTCTTT.

The CDR3 DNA reads TGTGCCAGCAGCGGGGCACCGTACAATGAGCAGTTCTTC. Encoded protein: CASSGAPYNEQFF. The chain links TRBV9 to TRBJ2-1, with no clear D. The V gene lost 3 bases and the J gene lost 4 bases, with 8 bases spanning the gap. The CDR3 runs 13 residues. From germline, CDR1 is SGDLS and CDR2 YYNGEE.

CDR3 DNA sequence: TGTGCCAGCAGCGTAGAGGTAATAGCGGGGGGTGCTGAGCAGTTCTTC. This codes for CASSVEVIAGGAEQFF. This chain links TRBV9 with TRBJ2-1, with 10 positions matching TRBD2. With 0 bases clipped from V and 9 bases from J, the junction kept 9 bases outside the gene matches. In germline, CDR1 is SGDLS, CDR2 YYNGEE. The CDR3 totals 16 residues.

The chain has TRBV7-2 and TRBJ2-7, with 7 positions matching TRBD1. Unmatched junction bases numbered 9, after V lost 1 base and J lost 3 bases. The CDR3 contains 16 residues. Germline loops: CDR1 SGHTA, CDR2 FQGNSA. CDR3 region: CASSLGATGTSYEQYF. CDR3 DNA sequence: TGTGCCAGCAGCTTAGGAGCGACAGGGACCAGCTACGAGCAGTACTTC.

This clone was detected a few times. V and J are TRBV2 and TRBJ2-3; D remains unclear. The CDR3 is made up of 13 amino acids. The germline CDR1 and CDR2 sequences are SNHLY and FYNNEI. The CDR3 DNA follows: TGTGCTTGGACCGGGCTAGTCGGGGATACGCAGTATTTT. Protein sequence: CAWTGLVGDTQYF. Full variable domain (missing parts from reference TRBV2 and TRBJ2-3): EPEVTQTPSHQVTQMGQEVILRCVPISNHLYFYWYRQILGQKVEFLVSFYNNEISEKSEIFDDQFSVERPDGSNFTLKIRSTKLEDSAMYFCAWTGLVGDTQYFGPGTRLTVL.